This is a list of T cell receptor beta chains from one sample in a study of shared clonotypes between healthy human individuals. Generated by immunoSEQ multiplex PCR, the TCRdb table keeps only in-frame clones and is missing some. The repertoire holds 2 million to 2.5 million clones, with roughly 95% as singletons. The source material was naive CD4+ T cells sorted from blood. Source of these receptors: a young man in good health. Both conserved end residues are part of each CDR3. D genes are given only for firm matches. Clone size is stated in some rows and not others, as once, few, many or a class when expanded.

clone size	CDR3 length	V gene	J gene	D gene	CDR3 DNA	CDR3 protein
.	13	TRBV6-1	TRBJ1-2	.	TGTGCCTCAAGCCGGGACGGCAACTATGGCTACACCTTC	CASSRDGNYGYTF
.	17	TRBV19	TRBJ1-6	TRBD1	TGTGCCAGTAGTGCCCACCGGGACAGTCGAGTAAATTCACCCCTCCACTTT	CASSAHRDSRVNSPLHF
.	15	TRBV6-1	TRBJ1-1	.	TGTGCCAGCAGTGAAGCCCTTAAAGGTCCAGCTGCAGCTTTCTTT	CASSEALKGPAAAFF
.	15	TRBV5-6	TRBJ1-1	.	TGTGCCAGCAGCCTCGTACACGGAACAAACACTGAAGCTTTCTTT	CASSLVHGTNTEAFF
.	16	TRBV9	TRBJ2-3	TRBD2	TGTGCCAGCAGCCCTCGACTAGCGGGGGAGGGAGATACGCAGTATTTT	CASSPRLAGEGDTQYF
few	14	TRBV7-2	TRBJ1-6	TRBD1	TGTGCCAGCAGCAGTGGACAGGGGACTTCACCCCTCCACTTT	CASSSGQGTSPLHF
.	15	TRBV6-5	TRBJ1-6	TRBD1	TGTGCCAGCGGCCCCCGGGACAGGGGACCTTCACCCCTCCACTTT	CASGPRDRGPSPLHF
.	20	TRBV4-1	TRBJ2-1	TRBD2	TGCGCCAGCAGCCGAACCCGAGGGGGCCTCGGGACTAGCGGCTACAATGAGCAGTTCTTC	CASSRTRGGLGTSGYNEQFF
.	13	TRBV4-1	TRBJ2-5	TRBD2	TGCGCCAGCAGCCAAGAACGGGGGAGGGCCCAGTACTTC	CASSQERGRAQYF
.	13	TRBV2	TRBJ1-4	.	TGTGCCAGCATCCCGGGAGGGGTCGAAAAACTGTTTTTT	CASIPGGVEKLFF
.	15	TRBV7-2	TRBJ1-1	.	TGTGCCAGCAGCCACGGGTTAGGCATGAACACTGAAGCTTTCTTT	CASSHGLGMNTEAFF
.	14	TRBV6-6	TRBJ1-4	.	TGTGCCAGCAGTTACGGGGCCCTGGGTGAAAAACTGTTTTTT	CASSYGALGEKLFF
.	16	TRBV9	TRBJ2-5	.	TGTGCCAGCAGCGCCTGGACCGGTTCCCCGGGGGAGACCCAGTACTTC	CASSAWTGSPGETQYF
.	14	TRBV27	TRBJ2-3	TRBD1	TGTGCCAGCACCTCGGGACAGGGGGCAGATACGCAGTATTTT	CASTSGQGADTQYF
.	15	TRBV6-5	TRBJ2-2	TRBD2	TGTGCCAGCAGTACCGGGACTAGCGGGACCGGGGAGCTGTTTTTT	CASSTGTSGTGELFF
.	14	TRBV7-9	TRBJ2-2	.	TGTGCCAGCAGCTTACCAGGGGAGGTCGGGGAGCTGTTTTTT	CASSLPGEVGELFF
.	16	TRBV7-9	TRBJ2-2	.	TGTGCCAGCAGCTTTCCGTCAGGGGTGGTATCCGGGGAGCTGTTTTTT	CASSFPSGVVSGELFF
once	11	TRBV11-1	TRBJ1-1	.	TGTGCCAGCAGCTTAGGAACTAAAGCTTTCTTT	CASSLGTKAFF
.	14	TRBV6-5	TRBJ1-3	.	TGTGCCAGCAGAAACGGGGGTTCTGGAAACACCATATATTTT	CASRNGGSGNTIYF
.	14	TRBV15	TRBJ2-5	.	TGTGCCACCAGCTCCAGAGGCCCTTCCCGGACCCAGTACTTC	CATSSRGPSRTQYF
.	14	TRBV25-1	TRBJ1-6	.	TGTGCCAGCAGTGAAGAGGGGCCTAGTTCACCCCTCCACTTT	CASSEEGPSSPLHF
few	14	TRBV5-6	TRBJ2-5	TRBD1	TGTGCCAGCAGCTTTGGACAGGGCCAAGAGACCCAGTACTTC	CASSFGQGQETQYF
.	15	TRBV7-2	TRBJ2-2	TRBD2	TGTGCCAGCAGAACTACTAGCGGGGCGAACGGGGAGCTGTTTTTT	CASRTTSGANGELFF
.	16	TRBV19	TRBJ1-5	TRBD1	TGTGCCAGTAGCCGGACAGGGGGCAGGAGCAATCAGCCCCAGCATTTT	CASSRTGGRSNQPQHF
.	14	TRBV25-1	TRBJ1-2	TRBD1	TGTGCCAGCAGTGAACGACAGGGGATAGGTGGCTACACCTTC	CASSERQGIGGYTF
.	13	TRBV30	TRBJ2-5	.	TGTGCCTGGGTGCCGAGGGTGCGGGAGACCCAGTACTTC	CAWVPRVRETQYF
.	18	TRBV4-1	TRBJ2-7	.	TGCGCCAGCAGCCAAAGGACGTTCTTGGTTACGAGCTCCTACGAGCAGTACTTC	CASSQRTFLVTSSYEQYF
.	15	TRBV19	TRBJ2-2	.	TGTGCCAGTAGTATAGATCAAGCCCTCACCGGGGAGCTGTTTTTT	CASSIDQALTGELFF
once	16	TRBV6-6	TRBJ2-2	TRBD2	TGTGCCAGCGTGGGAGGGGTCCAACATTCCACCGGGGAGCTGTTTTTT	CASVGGVQHSTGELFF
.	15	TRBV7-2	TRBJ2-7	TRBD2	TGTGCCAGCAGCTCGCTAGCGGGATTATACTACGAGCAGTACTTC	CASSSLAGLYYEQYF
.	15	TRBV6-6	TRBJ2-3	.	TGTGCCAGCAGTTACTCGAAGAAGGTTGCGGATACGCAGTATTTT	CASSYSKKVADTQYF
once	18	TRBV10-3	TRBJ1-1	TRBD1	TGTGCCATCAGTGAGTCGGGGACAGGGTATATAGGGAACACTGAAGCTTTCTTT	CAISESGTGYIGNTEAFF
.	13	TRBV7-9	TRBJ2-7	.	TGTGCCAGCAGCTTAAGGGAGATCTACGAGCAGTACTTC	CASSLREIYEQYF
.	13	TRBV4-1	TRBJ1-1	.	TGCGCCAGCAGCCGAGGGGCGGACACTGAAGCTTTCTTT	CASSRGADTEAFF
.	15	TRBV7-2	TRBJ2-1	TRBD2	TGTGCCAGCAGCTTGTGGTCTAGCGGGAACGATGAGCAGTTCTTC	CASSLWSSGNDEQFF
.	13	TRBV9	TRBJ1-2	.	TGTGCCAGCAGCAAACAGGGTAGTTCTGGCTACACCTTC	CASSKQGSSGYTF
.	15	TRBV4-3	TRBJ2-5	TRBD2	TGCGCCAGCAGCCAAGATAGGCTAGCGGGAGAGACCCAGTACTTC	CASSQDRLAGETQYF
.	15	TRBV6-5	TRBJ1-1	TRBD1	TGTGCCAGCAGCTATGGGGCTAGGGGGCACACTGAAGCTTTCTTT	CASSYGARGHTEAFF
.	14	TRBV9	TRBJ1-2	.	TGTGCCAGCAGCGTAGCTTTTGGAGGGGACGGCTACACCTTC	CASSVAFGGDGYTF
.	16	TRBV5-1	TRBJ2-7	TRBD2	TGCGCCAGCAGCCCCAGGACTAGCGGGATTGGATACGAGCAGTACTTC	CASSPRTSGIGYEQYF
.	13	TRBV9	TRBJ1-1	TRBD1	TGTGCCAGCAGCGTGACAGGGTGGGGTGAAGCTTTCTTT	CASSVTGWGEAFF
.	15	TRBV6-5	TRBJ2-5	TRBD1	TGTGCCAGCAGCTTATCCGGGACAGAAAAAGAGACCCAGTACTTC	CASSLSGTEKETQYF
.	15	TRBV5-6	TRBJ1-1	.	TGTGCCAGCAGCTTGGCTGGGGGGTATGCGGCTGAAGCTTTCTTT	CASSLAGGYAAEAFF
.	13	TRBV19	TRBJ1-1	.	TGTGCCAGTAGCCCGACAGCTAACACTGAAGCTTTCTTT	CASSPTANTEAFF
.	15	TRBV5-1	TRBJ1-4	.	TGCGCCAGCAGCTTGGGGGATGGACAGAATGAAAAACTGTTTTTT	CASSLGDGQNEKLFF
.	14	TRBV10-1	TRBJ2-3	.	TGCGCCAGCAGCTTGACGGGGATCACAGATACGCAGTATTTT	CASSLTGITDTQYF